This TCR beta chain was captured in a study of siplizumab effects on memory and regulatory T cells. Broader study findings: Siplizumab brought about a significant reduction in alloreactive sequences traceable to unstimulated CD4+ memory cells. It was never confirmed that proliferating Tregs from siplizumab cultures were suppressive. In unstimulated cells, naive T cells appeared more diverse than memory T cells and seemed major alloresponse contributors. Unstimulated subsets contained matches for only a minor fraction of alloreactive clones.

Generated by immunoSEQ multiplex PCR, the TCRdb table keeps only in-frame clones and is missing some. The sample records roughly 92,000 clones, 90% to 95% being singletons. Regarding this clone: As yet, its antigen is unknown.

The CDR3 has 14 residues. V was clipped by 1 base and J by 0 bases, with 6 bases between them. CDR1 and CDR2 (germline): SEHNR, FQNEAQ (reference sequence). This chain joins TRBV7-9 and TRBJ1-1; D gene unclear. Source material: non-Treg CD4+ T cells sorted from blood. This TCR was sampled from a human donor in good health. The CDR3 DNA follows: TGTGCCAGCAGCTTAGAGCCTTTGAACACTGAAGCTTTCTTT. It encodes CASSLEPLNTEAFF.